The present T cell receptor beta chain was sequenced within a study of T cells in Graves' hyperthyroidism and ophthalmopathy. V dropped 6 bases and J dropped 7 bases, with 10 bases sitting between them. The CDR3 is 13 residues long. Germline lookup yields CDR1 SNHLY and CDR2 FYNNEI. The sample holds many counts of this clonotype. Researchers took RNA transcripts and amplified the TCR beta CDR3 regions from them. HTBI primers drove first-round RT-PCR of the TCR CDR3. TCRdb re-called the multiplex PCR reads through MiXCR, storing one row per CDR3 protein. The data show about 37,000 distinct CDR3 sequences, 40% to 60% seen once.

The chain employs TRBV2 and TRBJ1-6; no definite D call. The sample was blood. This receptor was taken from a man aged 40-50 years with Graves' ophthalmopathy. CDR3 in amino acids: CASSPSGNSPLHF. Written as DNA, the CDR3 is TGTGCCAGCAGCCCCTCGGGGAATTCACCCCTCCACTTT.